The rows below give T cell receptor beta chains drawn from one sample of a study of STAT5B mutations in CD4+ large granular lymphocyte leukemia. Sequenced by immunoSEQ multiplex PCR; TCRdb stores in-frame clones only, minus some. The repertoire holds around 43,000 clones, with around 85% as singletons. Sequencing input: CD4+ T cells from blood buffy coats. These TCRs come from a human donor in good health. Both conserved end residues are part of each CDR3. The order of the fields is D gene, clone size, V gene, CDR3 length, J gene, CDR3 DNA, CDR3 protein. D genes are given only for firm matches. A clone size is listed for some rows: how often the clone was seen (once, few, many), or a class if it is expanded.

>NA|few|TRBV7-2|15|TRBJ2-5
TGTGCCAGCAGCTTATCAGGTTCGCTCCAAGAGACCCAGTACTTC
CASSLSGSLQETQYF
>NA|once|TRBV7-2|11|TRBJ2-7
TGTGCCAGCAGCGTGGATTACGAGCAGTACTTC
CASSVDYEQYF
>TRBD1|NA|TRBV27|15|TRBJ1-4
TGTGCCAGCCCGCCCGGACAGGGGGGGAATGAAAAACTGTTTTTT
CASPPGQGGNEKLFF
>NA|NA|TRBV7-2|15|TRBJ2-7
TGTGCCAGCAGCTTACGGACCTTAGGGACCTACGAGCAGTACTTC
CASSLRTLGTYEQYF
>NA|NA|TRBV6-1|14|TRBJ1-3
TGTGCCAGCGGCAGCCCGAACTCTGGAAACACCATATATTTT
CASGSPNSGNTIYF
>NA|NA|TRBV27|14|TRBJ2-7
TGTGCCAGCAGTTTGAGCGGTTCCTCCTACGAGCAGTACTTC
CASSLSGSSYEQYF
>NA|NA|TRBV7-2|11|TRBJ2-1
TGTGCCAGCAGCTTTCTCTATGAGCAGTTCTTC
CASSFLYEQFF
>TRBD2|NA|TRBV5-1|14|TRBJ2-7
TGCGCCAGCAGCTTGGGGGACTACTCCTACGAGCAGTACTTC
CASSLGDYSYEQYF
>NA|NA|TRBV18|13|TRBJ1-1
TGTGCCAGCTCAACGGGGGAGAACACTGAAGCTTTCTTT
CASSTGENTEAFF
>TRBD1|NA|TRBV6-5|15|TRBJ1-6
TGTGCCAGCAGTTACCGAAGGGGACAGAATTCACCCCTCCACTTT
CASSYRRGQNSPLHF
>NA|NA|TRBV5-1|17|TRBJ2-3
TGCGCCAGCAGCTCCCAGGGTAGCGGTTCTTTTACAGATACGCAGTATTTT
CASSSQGSGSFTDTQYF
>TRBD2|NA|TRBV29-1|15|TRBJ2-1
TGCAGCGTTGAAGGACTAGCAGCCGACCACAATGAGCAGTTCTTC
CSVEGLAADHNEQFF
>NA|once|TRBV19|15|TRBJ1-1
TGTGCCAGTAGTATTCCGGCAGGGCAGAACACTGAAGCTTTCTTT
CASSIPAGQNTEAFF
>NA|NA|TRBV15|15|TRBJ1-4
TGTGCCACCAGCAGAAACTTGGGGACTAATGAAAAACTGTTTTTT
CATSRNLGTNEKLFF
>NA|NA|TRBV27|14|TRBJ1-6
TGTGCCAGCAGCCCGGGACTGTATAATTCACCCCTCCACTTT
CASSPGLYNSPLHF
>TRBD1|NA|TRBV7-8|13|TRBJ1-1
TGTGCCAGCGGGGCCTACAGGGGATCCGAAGCTTTCTTT
CASGAYRGSEAFF
>TRBD1|NA|TRBV19|16|TRBJ2-7
TGTGCCAGTAGTATAAGGCCCGGGACAGGGGTCCACGAGCAGTACTTC
CASSIRPGTGVHEQYF
>TRBD1|NA|TRBV7-9|15|TRBJ2-5
TGTGCCAGCAGCCGGATGACAGGGAACCAAGAGACCCAGTACTTC
CASSRMTGNQETQYF
>NA|NA|TRBV14|16|TRBJ2-2
TGTGCCAGCAGCCAAGTGAAGGGGAAGCGCGCGGGGGAGCTGTTTTTT
CASSQVKGKRAGELFF
>NA|NA|TRBV5-1|14|TRBJ1-2
TGCGCCAGCAGCTTGGGACAGTGGGCGGATGGCTACACCTTC
CASSLGQWADGYTF
>NA|NA|TRBV27|14|TRBJ1-2
TGTGCCAGCAGTTTATCGAGGGGTGACTATGGCTACACCTTC
CASSLSRGDYGYTF
>NA|once|TRBV6-5|12|TRBJ2-1
TGTGCCAGCAGGCCTCCGATGGGCTTGCAGTTCTTC
CASRPPMGLQFF
>NA|few|TRBV20-1|11|TRBJ1-2
TGCAGTGCTAGATGGGGGAATGGCTACACCTTC
CSARWGNGYTF
>TRBD2|NA|TRBV4-1|15|TRBJ2-5
TGCGCCAGCAGCCCCACGGGCGGGAGGGAGGAGACCCAGTACTTC
CASSPTGGREETQYF
>TRBD2|NA|TRBV10-1|15|TRBJ2-5
TGCGCCAGCAGTGATTCTATAGCGGGAGGGGAGACCCAGTACTTC
CASSDSIAGGETQYF
>NA|NA|TRBV28|13|TRBJ1-2
TGTGCACTCTGGGCCCGCGGAAGGGGCGGCTACACCTTC
CALWARGRGGYTF
>TRBD1|NA|TRBV18|15|TRBJ2-1
TGTGCCAGCTCATCCGGGACAGGGGGCCGGAATGAGCAGTTCTTC
CASSSGTGGRNEQFF
>TRBD1|NA|TRBV23-1|13|TRBJ2-1
TGCGCCAGCAGGGACAGGGTTTTATCGGAGCAGTTCTTC
CASRDRVLSEQFF
>NA|NA|TRBV27|15|TRBJ1-6
TGTGCCAGCAGTTTAGCGGGGGCCTATAATTCACCCCTCCACTTT
CASSLAGAYNSPLHF
>TRBD2|few|TRBV7-2|16|TRBJ2-1
TGTGCCAGCAGCTCGGCGGGCGGGAGTAACGTCCATGAGCAGTTCTTC
CASSSAGGSNVHEQFF
>NA|NA|TRBV7-9|12|TRBJ1-2
TGTGCCAGCAGCTTAAAGGGCTATGGCTACACCTTC
CASSLKGYGYTF
>TRBD2|NA|TRBV27|15|TRBJ2-1
TGTGCCAGTACTATTAGCGGGAGGGGTTACAATGAGCAGTTCTTC
CASTISGRGYNEQFF
>TRBD2|NA|TRBV7-9|16|TRBJ2-1
TGTGCCAGCAGCTTAGAGGCAGGACTAGCGGGGAATGAGCAGTTCTTC
CASSLEAGLAGNEQFF
>NA|once|TRBV5-6|16|TRBJ2-1
TGTGCCAGCAGCTTGGAGGTAATTAGCTCCTACAATGAGCAGTTCTTC
CASSLEVISSYNEQFF
>NA|NA|TRBV5-1|14|TRBJ1-4
TGCGCCAGCAGCTTGGGGTCAGCAAATGAAAAACTGTTTTTT
CASSLGSANEKLFF
>TRBD1|NA|TRBV7-9|17|TRBJ2-1
TGTGCCAGCAGCTTAGGGGCCGACAGGGCCTCCTACAATGAGCAGTTCTTC
CASSLGADRASYNEQFF
>NA|NA|TRBV5-4|14|TRBJ2-2
TGTGCCAGCAGCTTACAGGGAATAACCGGGGAGCTGTTTTTT
CASSLQGITGELFF
>NA|NA|TRBV14|15|TRBJ2-5
TGTGCCAGCAGCCTAGGCAGGAGGTTGCAAGAGACCCAGTACTTC
CASSLGRRLQETQYF
>NA|NA|TRBV4-1|16|TRBJ1-4
TGCGCCAGCAGCCAAGATCGAGGAAACACTAATGAAAAACTGTTTTTT
CASSQDRGNTNEKLFF